This T cell receptor beta chain was recorded in a study of graft-versus-host responses after intestinal transplantation. As for the study in general: Tacrolimus and steroids were given for three to four years to all recipients after anti-thymocyte globulin induction. Findings and limits, study-wide: There was an association between peak levels of circulating GvH clones and early post-transplant HvG declines.

Assay used: immunoSEQ multiplex PCR; TCRdb lists only in-frame clones, some missing. The sample lists some 90,000 clones; 85% to 95% were seen once. As concerns this clone: Antigen specificity is unknown. This CDR3 is also generated by other DNA sequences in the sample.

The clonotype comes from a human donor who received an intestinal transplant. This material consisted of unstimulated CD8+ T cells sorted from spleen or lymph node cells, taken before intestinal transplant.

This chain's CDR3 is CASSPTYNEQFF. In nucleotides, the CDR3 is TGTGCCAGCAGTCCCACCTACAATGAGCAGTTCTTC. The chain links TRBV27 to TRBJ2-1; D unclear. With 5 bases removed from V and 2 bases from J, the gap between germline ends came to 4 bases. The CDR3 consists of 12 residues. Germline loops: CDR1 MNHEY, CDR2 SMNVEV (reference sequence).